These T cell receptor beta chains were read from a single sample in a study of OX40 agonist ivuxolimab in advanced cancers. Assay used: immunoSEQ multiplex PCR; TCRdb lists only in-frame clones, some missing. The sample shows over 70,000 clones, under 80% of them seen only once. The sequenced sample was CD4+ or CD8+ T cells sorted from blood, obtained in a trial of the OX40 agonist ivuxolimab. The receptors originated from an adult with an advanced solid tumor such as melanoma, head and neck, liver or kidney cancer. Each CDR3 is given with its conserved first and last residue. The D gene is left open where the match is weak. The size entry is marked missing in some rows and otherwise reads once, few, many or a size class.

V gene: TRBV6-4
clone size: few
J gene: TRBJ1-1
D gene: TRBD1
CDR3 DNA: TGTGCCAGCAGCCCGGACAGGGGGAACGCTGAAGCTTTCTTT
CDR3 protein: CASSPDRGNAEAFF

V gene: TRBV7-9
clone size: NA
J gene: TRBJ1-2
D gene: NA
CDR3 DNA: TGTGCCAGCACCGAAAGAGCTAACTATGGCTACACCTTC
CDR3 protein: CASTERANYGYTF

V gene: TRBV7-9
clone size: NA
J gene: TRBJ2-7
D gene: NA
CDR3 DNA: TGTGCCAGCAGCTCTTCGGACGGAAGCGAGCAGTACTTC
CDR3 protein: CASSSSDGSEQYF

V gene: TRBV7-9
clone size: NA
J gene: TRBJ1-1
D gene: NA
CDR3 DNA: TGTGCCAGCAGTACAGGGCGGAGGACTGAAGCTTTCTTT
CDR3 protein: CASSTGRRTEAFF

V gene: TRBV27
clone size: NA
J gene: TRBJ1-2
D gene: NA
CDR3 DNA: TGTGCCAGCAGTTTATCCGCGCTTTATGGCTACACCTTC
CDR3 protein: CASSLSALYGYTF

V gene: TRBV19
clone size: NA
J gene: TRBJ2-1
D gene: TRBD2
CDR3 DNA: TGTGCCAGTAGTATCCCCCATAGCGGGAGATACAATGAGCAGTTCTTC
CDR3 protein: CASSIPHSGRYNEQFF

V gene: TRBV6-5
clone size: NA
J gene: TRBJ2-6
D gene: NA
CDR3 DNA: TGTGCCAGCCGCCTTACTGGGGCCAACGTCCTGACTTTC
CDR3 protein: CASRLTGANVLTF

V gene: TRBV19
clone size: NA
J gene: TRBJ1-4
D gene: TRBD1
CDR3 DNA: TGTGCCAGTAGCCACAACAGGGGGGACTTTGAAAAACTGTTTTTT
CDR3 protein: CASSHNRGDFEKLFF

V gene: TRBV2
clone size: NA
J gene: TRBJ2-3
D gene: NA
CDR3 DNA: TGTGCCAGCAGTGAAGCGCTAGGCACAGATACGCAGTATTTT
CDR3 protein: CASSEALGTDTQYF

V gene: TRBV5-1
clone size: NA
J gene: TRBJ2-7
D gene: NA
CDR3 DNA: TGCGCCAGCAGCTTGGACGAGCCCCCCTACGAGCAGTACTTC
CDR3 protein: CASSLDEPPYEQYF

V gene: TRBV19
clone size: NA
J gene: TRBJ2-2
D gene: TRBD2
CDR3 DNA: TGTGCCAGTCGATGGCGGGAGTATGGCGGGGAGCTGTTTTTT
CDR3 protein: CASRWREYGGELFF

V gene: TRBV2
clone size: NA
J gene: TRBJ1-4
D gene: NA
CDR3 DNA: TGTGCCAGCAGAGAGGGTGGGGAAAAACTGTTTTTT
CDR3 protein: CASREGGEKLFF

V gene: TRBV18
clone size: NA
J gene: TRBJ2-7
D gene: NA
CDR3 DNA: TGTGCCAGCTCACCGAGGGAAGTACTTTACGAGCAGTACTTC
CDR3 protein: CASSPREVLYEQYF

V gene: TRBV12-5
clone size: NA
J gene: TRBJ2-2
D gene: NA
CDR3 DNA: TGTGCTAGTGGACGACAGGGACTAGTCACCGGGGAGCTGTTTTTT
CDR3 protein: CASGRQGLVTGELFF

V gene: TRBV6-1
clone size: NA
J gene: TRBJ1-1
D gene: TRBD1
CDR3 DNA: TGTGCCAGCAGTCGCGACAGGGGGCGGTGGACTGAAGCTTTCTTT
CDR3 protein: CASSRDRGRWTEAFF

V gene: TRBV6-5
clone size: NA
J gene: TRBJ1-4
D gene: TRBD1
CDR3 DNA: TGTGCCAGCAGTTACCCGGACAGGGATCGGGATGAAAAACTGTTTTTT
CDR3 protein: CASSYPDRDRDEKLFF

V gene: TRBV27
clone size: NA
J gene: TRBJ2-6
D gene: NA
CDR3 DNA: TGTGCCAGCAGATCCACCACAGAGGTTTCAGGGGCCAACGTCCTGACTTTC
CDR3 protein: CASRSTTEVSGANVLTF

V gene: TRBV30
clone size: NA
J gene: TRBJ2-1
D gene: NA
CDR3 DNA: TGTGCCTGCCCGGGGGGCCGGGCGGGCAATGAGCAGTTCTTC
CDR3 protein: CACPGGRAGNEQFF

V gene: TRBV4-1
clone size: NA
J gene: TRBJ2-5
D gene: TRBD2
CDR3 DNA: TGCGCCAGCAGCCAAACCGGGACTAGCGGGAGACAAGAGACCCAGTACTTC
CDR3 protein: CASSQTGTSGRQETQYF

V gene: TRBV6-1
clone size: NA
J gene: TRBJ1-1
D gene: NA
CDR3 DNA: TGTGCCACCCAAGAACAGGGAATGAACACTGAAGCTTTCTTT
CDR3 protein: CATQEQGMNTEAFF

V gene: TRBV5-6
clone size: NA
J gene: TRBJ1-5
D gene: TRBD1
CDR3 DNA: TGTGCCAGCAGTTACGGGACAGGGAGGCGGCAGCCCCAGCATTTT
CDR3 protein: CASSYGTGRRQPQHF

V gene: TRBV6-5
clone size: NA
J gene: TRBJ2-7
D gene: TRBD2
CDR3 DNA: TGTGCCAGCAGTTACTCCTCTAGCGGGAGGGCCTACGAGCAGTACTTC
CDR3 protein: CASSYSSSGRAYEQYF

V gene: TRBV6-5
clone size: NA
J gene: TRBJ1-2
D gene: NA
CDR3 DNA: TGTGCCAGCAGTTACTCGGGCCGATTGGGGGGTGGCTACACCTTC
CDR3 protein: CASSYSGRLGGGYTF

V gene: TRBV14
clone size: once
J gene: TRBJ2-7
D gene: NA
CDR3 DNA: TGTGCCAGCAGCGGGGACAGTCGGGGGTCCGAGCAGTACTTC
CDR3 protein: CASSGDSRGSEQYF

V gene: TRBV6-6
clone size: once
J gene: TRBJ1-2
D gene: TRBD1
CDR3 DNA: TGTGCCAGCAGTTATTCCGGACAGGGATTTGGCTACACCTTC
CDR3 protein: CASSYSGQGFGYTF

V gene: TRBV15
clone size: NA
J gene: TRBJ1-5
D gene: NA
CDR3 DNA: TGTGCCACCAGCAGAGTCGGGGGCGGCAATCAGCCCCAGCATTTT
CDR3 protein: CATSRVGGGNQPQHF

V gene: TRBV19
clone size: NA
J gene: TRBJ2-1
D gene: TRBD2
CDR3 DNA: TGTGCCAGTAGGCGAATCAGTACTAGCGGATTTTACAATGAGCAGTTCTTC
CDR3 protein: CASRRISTSGFYNEQFF

V gene: TRBV7-8
clone size: NA
J gene: TRBJ2-1
D gene: NA
CDR3 DNA: TGTGCCAGCAGCCCGACCAGGGCCGGGCCTAACAATGAGCAGTTCTTC
CDR3 protein: CASSPTRAGPNNEQFF

V gene: TRBV28
clone size: NA
J gene: TRBJ2-1
D gene: TRBD2
CDR3 DNA: TGTGCCAGCAGGGAACACGCTAGCGGGAGTGGGGAGTTCTTC
CDR3 protein: CASREHASGSGEFF

V gene: TRBV28
clone size: NA
J gene: TRBJ2-3
D gene: TRBD2
CDR3 DNA: TGTGCCAGCAGTTTGGGACTAGGGTGGAGGGATACGCAGTATTTT
CDR3 protein: CASSLGLGWRDTQYF

V gene: TRBV7-8
clone size: few
J gene: TRBJ1-1
D gene: TRBD1
CDR3 DNA: TGTGCCAGCAGGTCCCAGGGGGCTTTGAACACTGAAGCTTTCTTT
CDR3 protein: CASRSQGALNTEAFF

V gene: TRBV18
clone size: NA
J gene: TRBJ1-4
D gene: NA
CDR3 DNA: TGTGCCAGCTCAGACAATGAAAAACTGTTTTTT
CDR3 protein: CASSDNEKLFF

V gene: TRBV27
clone size: NA
J gene: TRBJ2-3
D gene: TRBD2
CDR3 DNA: TGTGCCAGCAGCCTATGGCTAGCGGGGGGGCCCACGAATAGAGATACGCAGTATTTT
CDR3 protein: CASSLWLAGGPTNRDTQYF

V gene: TRBV5-4
clone size: NA
J gene: TRBJ1-5
D gene: TRBD1
CDR3 DNA: TGTGCCAGCAGTCCCGGGACAGGGGGTAGCAATCAGCCCCAGCATTTT
CDR3 protein: CASSPGTGGSNQPQHF

V gene: TRBV6-5
clone size: few
J gene: TRBJ2-1
D gene: NA
CDR3 DNA: TGTGCCAGCAGTTACGTCGATGAGCAGTTCTTC
CDR3 protein: CASSYVDEQFF

V gene: TRBV28
clone size: NA
J gene: TRBJ2-2
D gene: TRBD2
CDR3 DNA: TGTGCCAGCAGTTTACGGACCAAATTGGGACTAGCGGGAGTCGGCACCGGGGAGCTGTTTTTT
CDR3 protein: CASSLRTKLGLAGVGTGELFF

V gene: TRBV28
clone size: NA
J gene: TRBJ1-5
D gene: TRBD1
CDR3 DNA: TGTGCCAGCAGTCCCCCGGGACAGGAATGGCAGCCCCAGCATTTT
CDR3 protein: CASSPPGQEWQPQHF

V gene: TRBV9
clone size: NA
J gene: TRBJ1-1
D gene: NA
CDR3 DNA: TGTGCCAGCAGCTCCCGACAAGGGTCCTTAGCGGTGAACACTGAAGCTTTCTTT
CDR3 protein: CASSSRQGSLAVNTEAFF

V gene: TRBV7-2
clone size: NA
J gene: TRBJ1-3
D gene: TRBD1
CDR3 DNA: TGTGCCAGCATCGATCCCCGGGACAGGGGATTCTCTGGAAACACCATATATTTT
CDR3 protein: CASIDPRDRGFSGNTIYF

V gene: TRBV7-2
clone size: NA
J gene: TRBJ1-3
D gene: NA
CDR3 DNA: TGTGCCAGCAGCCAAGACAGGAGCTCTGGAAACACCATATATTTT
CDR3 protein: CASSQDRSSGNTIYF

V gene: TRBV2
clone size: NA
J gene: TRBJ2-7
D gene: NA
CDR3 DNA: TGTGCCAGCAGTTTCGGCGGGACCTCCTACGAGCAGTACTTC
CDR3 protein: CASSFGGTSYEQYF

V gene: TRBV7-6
clone size: few
J gene: TRBJ2-5
D gene: NA
CDR3 DNA: TGTGCCAGCAGCCTGCCCCAAGAGACCCAGTACTTC
CDR3 protein: CASSLPQETQYF

V gene: TRBV7-2
clone size: NA
J gene: TRBJ1-4
D gene: NA
CDR3 DNA: TGTGCCAGCAGCTTAGCTTCCGTAACTAATGAAAAACTGTTTTTT
CDR3 protein: CASSLASVTNEKLFF

V gene: TRBV7-3
clone size: NA
J gene: TRBJ2-5
D gene: NA
CDR3 DNA: TGTGCCAGCAGCCCCGACTCCGGACACAAAGAGACCCAGTACTTC
CDR3 protein: CASSPDSGHKETQYF

V gene: TRBV19
clone size: medium-sized
J gene: TRBJ2-3
D gene: NA
CDR3 DNA: TGTGCCAGTAGTGGCACTGAGGATACGCAGTATTTT
CDR3 protein: CASSGTEDTQYF

V gene: TRBV6-5
clone size: NA
J gene: TRBJ2-5
D gene: TRBD2
CDR3 DNA: TGTGCCAGCAGTATTAGCGGGGGGGCATTGGGAGGCCAGTACTTC
CDR3 protein: CASSISGGALGGQYF

V gene: TRBV10-3
clone size: NA
J gene: TRBJ1-6
D gene: NA
CDR3 DNA: TGTGCCATCAGTGAGTCGGGAGCAGCAGGGAATAATTCACCCCTCCACTTT
CDR3 protein: CAISESGAAGNNSPLHF

V gene: TRBV5-1
clone size: NA
J gene: TRBJ2-1
D gene: NA
CDR3 DNA: TGCGCCAGCAGCTTGGGCGGCGGTAGCTCCTACAATGAGCAGTTCTTC
CDR3 protein: CASSLGGGSSYNEQFF

V gene: TRBV7-2
clone size: few
J gene: TRBJ2-1
D gene: TRBD1
CDR3 DNA: TGTGCCAGCAGCTTATGGGACAGGGCCAACAATGAGCAGTTCTTC
CDR3 protein: CASSLWDRANNEQFF

V gene: TRBV18
clone size: NA
J gene: TRBJ1-2
D gene: NA
CDR3 DNA: TGTGCCAGCTCACCTACGACACCACCCGACTATGGCTACACCTTC
CDR3 protein: CASSPTTPPDYGYTF

V gene: TRBV27
clone size: many
J gene: TRBJ1-2
D gene: TRBD1
CDR3 DNA: TGTGCCACCAAGGACAGGGACTATGGCTACACCTTC
CDR3 protein: CATKDRDYGYTF

V gene: TRBV5-1
clone size: once
J gene: TRBJ1-1
D gene: NA
CDR3 DNA: TGCGCCAGCAGCTTGGCTGGGAGCACTGAAGCTTTCTTT
CDR3 protein: CASSLAGSTEAFF

V gene: TRBV30
clone size: once
J gene: TRBJ2-7
D gene: NA
CDR3 DNA: TGTGCCTGGAGTCGTGGTAGGGATGTAGGCAAGCAGTACTTC
CDR3 protein: CAWSRGRDVGKQYF

V gene: TRBV30
clone size: NA
J gene: TRBJ1-1
D gene: TRBD1
CDR3 DNA: TGTGCCTGGAGCCAGGGGGTTTTGCGGGCTTTCTTT
CDR3 protein: CAWSQGVLRAFF

V gene: TRBV29-1
clone size: NA
J gene: TRBJ2-1
D gene: NA
CDR3 DNA: TGCAGCGTTGGAATCCCCGGGGTAGCGAACACCTACAATGAGCAGTTCTTC
CDR3 protein: CSVGIPGVANTYNEQFF